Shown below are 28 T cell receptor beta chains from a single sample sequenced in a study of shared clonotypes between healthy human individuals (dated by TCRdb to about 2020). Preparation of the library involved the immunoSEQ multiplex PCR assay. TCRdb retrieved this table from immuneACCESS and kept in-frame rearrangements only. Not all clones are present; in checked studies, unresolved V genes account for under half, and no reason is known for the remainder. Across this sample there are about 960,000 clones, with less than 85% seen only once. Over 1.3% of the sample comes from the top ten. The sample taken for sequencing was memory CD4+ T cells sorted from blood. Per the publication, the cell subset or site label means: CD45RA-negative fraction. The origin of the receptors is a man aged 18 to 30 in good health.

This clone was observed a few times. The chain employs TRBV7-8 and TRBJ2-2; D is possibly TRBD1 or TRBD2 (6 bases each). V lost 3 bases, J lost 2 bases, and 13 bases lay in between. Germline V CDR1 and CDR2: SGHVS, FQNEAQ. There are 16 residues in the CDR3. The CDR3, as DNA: TGTGCCAGCAGCTTTCAGGAGGGGGGTAACACCGGGGAGCTGTTTTTT. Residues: CASSFQEGGNTGELFF.

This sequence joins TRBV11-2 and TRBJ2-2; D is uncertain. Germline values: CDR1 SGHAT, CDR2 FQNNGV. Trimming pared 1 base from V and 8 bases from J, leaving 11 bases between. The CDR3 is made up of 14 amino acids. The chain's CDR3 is CASSLGLGFGELFF. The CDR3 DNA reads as TGTGCCAGCAGCTTAGGATTAGGGTTTGGGGAGCTGTTTTTT.

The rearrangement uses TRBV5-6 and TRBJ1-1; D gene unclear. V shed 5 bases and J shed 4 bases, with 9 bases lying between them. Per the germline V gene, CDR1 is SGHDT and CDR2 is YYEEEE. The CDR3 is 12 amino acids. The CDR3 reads CASSGVFTEAFF. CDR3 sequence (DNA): TGTGCCAGCAGTGGGGTTTTCACTGAAGCTTTCTTT.

CDR3 region: CASSPTSGRPADTQYF. In nucleotides, the CDR3 is TGTGCCAGCAGCCCGACTAGCGGGAGGCCGGCAGATACGCAGTATTTT. J is TRBJ2-3 and V is TRBV7-9, with 13 bases lining up with TRBD2. V was clipped by 5 bases and J by 4 bases; unmatched bases: 6. Germline V CDR1 and CDR2: SEHNR, FQNEAQ (reference sequence). This CDR3 region has 16 residues.

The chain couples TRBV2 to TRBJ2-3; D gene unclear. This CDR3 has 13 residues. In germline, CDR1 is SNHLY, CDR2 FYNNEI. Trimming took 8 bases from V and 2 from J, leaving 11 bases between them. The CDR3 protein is CASRLSNTDTQYF. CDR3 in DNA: TGTGCCAGCCGGCTCAGCAACACAGATACGCAGTATTTT.

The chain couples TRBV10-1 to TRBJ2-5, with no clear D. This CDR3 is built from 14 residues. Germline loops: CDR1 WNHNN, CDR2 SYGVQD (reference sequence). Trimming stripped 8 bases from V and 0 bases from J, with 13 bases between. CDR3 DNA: TGCGCCAGCTCTAAAGGTGGTAACCAAGAGACCCAGTACTTC. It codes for CASSKGGNQETQYF.

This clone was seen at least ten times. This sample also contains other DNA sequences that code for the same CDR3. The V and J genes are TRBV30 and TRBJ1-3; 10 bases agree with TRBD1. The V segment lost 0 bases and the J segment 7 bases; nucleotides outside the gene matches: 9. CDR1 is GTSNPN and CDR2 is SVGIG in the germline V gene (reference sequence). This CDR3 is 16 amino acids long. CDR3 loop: CAWSVRDRGWRNTIYF. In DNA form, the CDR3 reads TGTGCCTGGAGTGTACGGGACAGGGGATGGAGGAACACCATATATTTT.

This chain's CDR3 is CASSSDREAFNEQFF. In nucleotides, the CDR3 is TGTGCCAGCAGCTCCGACAGGGAGGCTTTCAATGAGCAGTTCTTC. The chain is built from TRBV5-4 and TRBJ2-1; maybe TRBD1 (7 bases). V was pared by 3 bases and J by 6 bases, with 16 bases between. The CDR3 runs to 15 residues. Germline CDR1 SGHNT, CDR2 YYREEE (reference sequence).

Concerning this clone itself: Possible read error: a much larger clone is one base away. The CDR3 protein is CASSRDNSYEQYF. The DNA of the CDR3 is TGTGCCAGCAGCCGGGACAACTCCTACGAGCAGTACTTC. The chain combines TRBV7-2 with TRBJ2-7, with D possibly matching TRBD1 (6 bases). This CDR3 has 13 residues. Germline loops: CDR1 SGHTA, CDR2 FQGNSA. With 5 bases removed from V and 0 bases from J, the gap between germline ends came to 8 bases.

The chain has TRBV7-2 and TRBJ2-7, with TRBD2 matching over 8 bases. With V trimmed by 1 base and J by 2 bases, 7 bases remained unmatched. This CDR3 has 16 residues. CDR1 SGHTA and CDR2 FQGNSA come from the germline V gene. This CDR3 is CASSLGGGRLPYEQYF. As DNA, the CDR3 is TGTGCCAGCAGCTTAGGCGGCGGGAGGCTTCCCTACGAGCAGTACTTC.

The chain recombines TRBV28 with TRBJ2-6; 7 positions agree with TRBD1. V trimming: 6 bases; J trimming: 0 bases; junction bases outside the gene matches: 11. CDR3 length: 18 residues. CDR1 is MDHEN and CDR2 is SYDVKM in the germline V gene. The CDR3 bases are TGTGCCAGCAGCCTTGGGACAGAACTTTCCTCTGGGGCCAACGTCCTGACTTTC. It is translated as CASSLGTELSSGANVLTF.

The CDR3 region has the DNA TGTGCCAGCAGCGTAGTCCCAGGGGGCTCTGGAAACACCATATATTTT. This gives the protein CASSVVPGGSGNTIYF. The V and J genes are TRBV9 and TRBJ1-3; TRBD1 matches 7 bases. The CDR3 length is 16 residues. V dropped 0 bases and J dropped 0; count of bases not matched to a gene: 3. Germline CDR1 reads SGDLS; CDR2 reads YYNGEE.

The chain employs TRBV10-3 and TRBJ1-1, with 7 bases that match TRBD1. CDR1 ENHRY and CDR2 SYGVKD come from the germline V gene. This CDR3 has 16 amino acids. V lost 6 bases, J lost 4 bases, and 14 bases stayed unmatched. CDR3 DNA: TGTGCCATCAGCGCCGACAGGGTCCTCGTGGGCACTGAAGCTTTCTTT. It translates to CAISADRVLVGTEAFF.

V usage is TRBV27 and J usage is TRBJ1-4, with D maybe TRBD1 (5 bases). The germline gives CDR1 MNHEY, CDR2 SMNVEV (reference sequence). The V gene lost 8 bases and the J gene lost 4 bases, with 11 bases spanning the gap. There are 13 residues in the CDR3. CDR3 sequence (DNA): TGTGCCAGCCGGGACCGCATTAATGAAAAACTGTTTTTT. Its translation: CASRDRINEKLFF.

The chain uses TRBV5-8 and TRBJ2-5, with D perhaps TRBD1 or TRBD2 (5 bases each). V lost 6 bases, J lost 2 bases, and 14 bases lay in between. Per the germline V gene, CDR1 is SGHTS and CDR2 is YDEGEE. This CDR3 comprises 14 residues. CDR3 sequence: CASNSWGLQETQYF. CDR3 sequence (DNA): TGTGCCAGCAACTCCTGGGGGTTGCAAGAGACCCAGTACTTC.

CDR3: CASSSGGSTDTQYF. The CDR3 DNA sequence: TGTGCCAGCAGCTCGGGGGGGAGCACAGATACGCAGTATTTT. This chain joins TRBV5-4 and TRBJ2-3; the match to TRBD2 covers 8 bases. Germline V gene lookup returns CDR1 SGHNT and CDR2 YYREEE (reference sequence). Trimming at V came to 3 bases and at J to 0 bases, leaving 0 bases not matched to a gene. The CDR3 runs to 14 residues.

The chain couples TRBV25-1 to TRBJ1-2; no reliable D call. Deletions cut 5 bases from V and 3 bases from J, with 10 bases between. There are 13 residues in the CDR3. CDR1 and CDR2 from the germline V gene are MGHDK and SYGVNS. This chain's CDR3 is CASSPAKDYGYTF. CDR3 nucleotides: TGTGCCAGCAGTCCCGCCAAAGACTATGGCTACACCTTC.

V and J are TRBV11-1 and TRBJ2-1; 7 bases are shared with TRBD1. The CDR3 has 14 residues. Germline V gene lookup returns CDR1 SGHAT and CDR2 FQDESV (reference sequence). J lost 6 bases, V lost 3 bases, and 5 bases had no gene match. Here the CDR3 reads CASSFSTGPNEQFF. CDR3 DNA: TGTGCCAGCAGCTTCTCGACAGGGCCCAATGAGCAGTTCTTC. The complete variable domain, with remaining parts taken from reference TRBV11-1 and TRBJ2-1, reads EAEVAQSPRYKITEKSQAVAFWCDPISGHATLYWYRQILGQGPELLVQFQDESVVDDSQLPKDRFSAERLKGVDSTLKIQPAELGDSAMYLCASSFSTGPNEQFFGPGTRLTVL.

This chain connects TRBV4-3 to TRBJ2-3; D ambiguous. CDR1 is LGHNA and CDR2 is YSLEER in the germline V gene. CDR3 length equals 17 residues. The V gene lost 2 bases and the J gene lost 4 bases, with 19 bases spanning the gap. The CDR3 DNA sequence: TGCGCCAGCAGCCAAACTCTTGAAGGGCCTACGGCAGATACGCAGTATTTT. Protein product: CASSQTLEGPTADTQYF.

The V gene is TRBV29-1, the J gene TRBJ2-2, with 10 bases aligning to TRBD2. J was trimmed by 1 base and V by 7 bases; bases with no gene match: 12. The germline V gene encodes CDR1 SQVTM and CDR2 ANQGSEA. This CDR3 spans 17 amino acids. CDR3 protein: CSASQSSGGWNTGELFF. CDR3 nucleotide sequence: TGCAGCGCATCCCAGAGTAGCGGGGGGTGGAACACCGGGGAGCTGTTTTTT.

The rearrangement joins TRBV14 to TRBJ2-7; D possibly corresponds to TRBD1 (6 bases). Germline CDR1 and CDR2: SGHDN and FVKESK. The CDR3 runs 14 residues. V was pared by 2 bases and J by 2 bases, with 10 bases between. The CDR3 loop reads CASSQLGTTYEQYF. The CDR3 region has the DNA TGTGCCAGCAGCCAATTGGGGACAACCTACGAGCAGTACTTC.

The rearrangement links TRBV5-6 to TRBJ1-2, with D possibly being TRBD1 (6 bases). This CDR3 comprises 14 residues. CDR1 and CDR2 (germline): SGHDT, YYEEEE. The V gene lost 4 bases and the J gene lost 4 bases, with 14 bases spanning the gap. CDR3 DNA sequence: TGTGCCAGCAGCCAGACCCTACAGGGCTATGGCTACACCTTC. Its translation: CASSQTLQGYGYTF.

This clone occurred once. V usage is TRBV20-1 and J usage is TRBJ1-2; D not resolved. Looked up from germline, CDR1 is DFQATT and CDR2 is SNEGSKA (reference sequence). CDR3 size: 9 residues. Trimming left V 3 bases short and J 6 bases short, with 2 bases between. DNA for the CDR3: TGCAGTGCTAGGGATGGCTACACCTTC. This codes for CSARDGYTF.

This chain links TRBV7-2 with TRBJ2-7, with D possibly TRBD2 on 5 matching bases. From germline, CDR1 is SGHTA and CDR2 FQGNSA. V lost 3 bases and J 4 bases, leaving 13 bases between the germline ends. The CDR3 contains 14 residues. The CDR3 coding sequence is TGTGCCAGCAGCTTCACCCGAGGGAATTACGAGCAGTACTTC. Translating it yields CASSFTRGNYEQYF.

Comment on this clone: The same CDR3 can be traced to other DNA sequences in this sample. The CDR3 DNA follows: TGTGCCAGCAGGGTCGAGACCCAGTACTTC. This encodes CASRVETQYF. This sequence joins TRBV2 and TRBJ2-5, with D uncertain. The CDR3 spans 10 residues. The ends were cut back, 6 bases at V and 5 bases at J, with 4 bases in the middle. Germline V CDR1 and CDR2: SNHLY, FYNNEI.

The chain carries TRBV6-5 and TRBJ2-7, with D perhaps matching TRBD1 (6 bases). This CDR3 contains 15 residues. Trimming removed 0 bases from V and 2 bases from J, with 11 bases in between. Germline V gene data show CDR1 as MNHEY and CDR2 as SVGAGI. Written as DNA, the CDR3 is TGTGCCAGCAGTTACTCTATAGGGGGAACCTACGAGCAGTACTTC. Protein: CASSYSIGGTYEQYF.

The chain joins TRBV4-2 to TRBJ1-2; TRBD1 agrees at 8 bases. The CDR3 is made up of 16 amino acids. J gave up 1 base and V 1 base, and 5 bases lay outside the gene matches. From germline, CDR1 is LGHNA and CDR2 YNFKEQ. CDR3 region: CASSQGQGAFNYGYTF. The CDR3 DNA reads TGTGCCAGCAGCCAAGGCCAGGGGGCGTTTAACTATGGCTACACCTTC.

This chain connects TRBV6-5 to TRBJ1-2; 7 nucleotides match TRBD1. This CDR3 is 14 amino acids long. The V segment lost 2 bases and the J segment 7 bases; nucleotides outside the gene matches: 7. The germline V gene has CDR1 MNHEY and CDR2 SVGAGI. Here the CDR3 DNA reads TGTGCCAGCAGTTACCGTCCGACAGGGACTGGCTACACCTTC. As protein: CASSYRPTGTGYTF.